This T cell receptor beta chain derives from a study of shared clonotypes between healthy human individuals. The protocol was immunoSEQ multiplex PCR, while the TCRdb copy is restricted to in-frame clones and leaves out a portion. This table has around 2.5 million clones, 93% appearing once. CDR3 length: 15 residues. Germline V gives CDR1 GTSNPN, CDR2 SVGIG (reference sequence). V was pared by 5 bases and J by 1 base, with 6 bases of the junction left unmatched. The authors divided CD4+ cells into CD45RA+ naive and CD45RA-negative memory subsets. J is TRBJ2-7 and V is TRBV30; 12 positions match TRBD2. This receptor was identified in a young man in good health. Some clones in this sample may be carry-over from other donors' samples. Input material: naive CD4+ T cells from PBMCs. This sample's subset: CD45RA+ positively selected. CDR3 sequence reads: CAWGAGLAGSYEQYF. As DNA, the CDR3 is TGTGCCTGGGGGGCGGGACTAGCGGGTTCCTACGAGCAGTACTTC. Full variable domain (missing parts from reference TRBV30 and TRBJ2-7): SQTIHQWPATLVQPVGSPLSLECTVEGTSNPNLYWYRQAAGRGLQLLFYSVGIGQISSEVPQNLSASRPQDRQFILSSKKLLLSDSGFYLCAWGAGLAGSYEQYFGPGTRLTVT.